This TCR beta chain was sequenced during a study of long-term antiretroviral therapy in people with HIV. Researchers ran immunoSEQ v3.0 at survey level. Libraries were prepared by immunoSEQ multiplex PCR; TCRdb keeps only in-frame clonotypes and omits some of them. The sample carries about 17,000 clones, roughly 90% recorded once. This CDR3 region has 13 residues. CDR1 MNHEY and CDR2 SVGAGI come from the germline V gene. V gave up 1 base and J gave up 5 bases, with 8 bases separating them. The J gene is TRBJ2-5, the V gene TRBV6-5, with unresolved D. This sequence originates from a man between 60 and 70 years old with HIV. The sequencing used unsorted PBMCs, collected 0.3 years after starting antiretroviral therapy. This CDR3 is CASSYLERETQYF. The CDR3 nucleotides are TGTGCCAGCAGTTACTTGGAGAGGGAGACCCAGTACTTC.